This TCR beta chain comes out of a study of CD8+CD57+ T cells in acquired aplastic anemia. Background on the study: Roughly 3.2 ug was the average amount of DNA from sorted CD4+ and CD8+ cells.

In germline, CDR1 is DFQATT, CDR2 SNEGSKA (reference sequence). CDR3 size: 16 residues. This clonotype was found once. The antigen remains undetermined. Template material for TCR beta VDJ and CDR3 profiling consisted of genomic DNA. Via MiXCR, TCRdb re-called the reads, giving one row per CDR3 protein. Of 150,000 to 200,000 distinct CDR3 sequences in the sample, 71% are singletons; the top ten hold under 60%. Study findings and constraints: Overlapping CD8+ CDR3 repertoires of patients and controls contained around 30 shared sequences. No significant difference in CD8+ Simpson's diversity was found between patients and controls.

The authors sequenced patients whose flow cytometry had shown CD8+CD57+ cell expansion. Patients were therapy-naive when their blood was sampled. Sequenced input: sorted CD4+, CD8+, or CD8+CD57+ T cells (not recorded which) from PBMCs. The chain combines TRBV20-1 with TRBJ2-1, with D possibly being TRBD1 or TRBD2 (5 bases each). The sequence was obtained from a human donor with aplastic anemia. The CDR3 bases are TGCAGCGCAGCCTCCTGGGGAGCAGGGTTCTACAATGAGCAGTTCTTC. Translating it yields CSAASWGAGFYNEQFF.